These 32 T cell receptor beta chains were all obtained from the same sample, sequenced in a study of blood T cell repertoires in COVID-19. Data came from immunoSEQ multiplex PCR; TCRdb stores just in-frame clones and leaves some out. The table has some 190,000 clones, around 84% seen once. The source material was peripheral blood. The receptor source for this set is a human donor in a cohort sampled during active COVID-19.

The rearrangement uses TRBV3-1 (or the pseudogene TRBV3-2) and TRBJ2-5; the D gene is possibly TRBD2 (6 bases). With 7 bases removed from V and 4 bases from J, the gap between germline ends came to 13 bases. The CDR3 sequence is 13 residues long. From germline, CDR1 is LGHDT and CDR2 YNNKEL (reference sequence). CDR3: CASIARGLETQYF. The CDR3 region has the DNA TGTGCCAGCATCGCTCGGGGACTAGAGACCCAGTACTTC.

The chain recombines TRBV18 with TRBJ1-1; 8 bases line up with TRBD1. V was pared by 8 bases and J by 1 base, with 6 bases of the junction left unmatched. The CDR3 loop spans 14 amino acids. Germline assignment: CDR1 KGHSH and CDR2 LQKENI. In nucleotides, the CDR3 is TGTGCCAGCCGGACAGGGACTACGAACACTGAAGCTTTCTTT. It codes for CASRTGTTNTEAFF.

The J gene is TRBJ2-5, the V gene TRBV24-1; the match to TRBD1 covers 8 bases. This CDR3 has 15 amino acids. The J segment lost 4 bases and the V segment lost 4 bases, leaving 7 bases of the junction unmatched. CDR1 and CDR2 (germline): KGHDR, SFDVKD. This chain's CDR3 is CATSEPGTGRETQYF. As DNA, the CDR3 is TGTGCCACCAGTGAACCTGGGACAGGTAGAGAGACCCAGTACTTC.

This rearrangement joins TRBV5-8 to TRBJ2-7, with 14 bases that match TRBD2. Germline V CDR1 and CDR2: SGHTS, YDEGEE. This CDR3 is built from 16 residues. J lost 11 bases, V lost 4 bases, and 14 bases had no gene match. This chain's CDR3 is CASSLELTGLAGVKYF. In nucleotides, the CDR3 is TGTGCCAGCAGCCTGGAATTAACGGGACTAGCGGGAGTTAAGTACTTC.

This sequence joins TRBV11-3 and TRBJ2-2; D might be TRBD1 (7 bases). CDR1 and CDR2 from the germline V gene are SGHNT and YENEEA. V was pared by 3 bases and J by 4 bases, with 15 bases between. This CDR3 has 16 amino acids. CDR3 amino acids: CASSFRRGPGTGELFF. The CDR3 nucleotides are TGTGCCAGCAGCTTTAGGAGGGGGCCGGGCACCGGGGAGCTGTTTTTT. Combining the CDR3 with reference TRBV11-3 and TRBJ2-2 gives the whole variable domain EAGVVQSPRYKIIEKKQPVAFWCNPISGHNTLYWYLQNLGQGPELLIRYENEEAVDDSQLPKDRFSAERLKGVDSTLKIQPAELGDSAVYLCASSFRRGPGTGELFFGEGSRLTVL.

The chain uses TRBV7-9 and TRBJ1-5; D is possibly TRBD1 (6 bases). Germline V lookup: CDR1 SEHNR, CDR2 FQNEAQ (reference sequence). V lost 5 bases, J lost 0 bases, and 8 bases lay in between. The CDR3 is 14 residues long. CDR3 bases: TGTGCCAGCAGCCAGGGGAATAGCAATCAGCCCCAGCATTTT. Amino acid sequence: CASSQGNSNQPQHF. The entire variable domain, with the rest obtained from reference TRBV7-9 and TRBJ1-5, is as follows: DTGVSQNPRHKITKRGQNVTFRCDPISEHNRLYWYRQTLGQGPEFLTYFQNEAQLEKSRLLSDRFSAERPKGSFSTLEIQRTEQGDSAMYLCASSQGNSNQPQHFGDGTRLSIL.

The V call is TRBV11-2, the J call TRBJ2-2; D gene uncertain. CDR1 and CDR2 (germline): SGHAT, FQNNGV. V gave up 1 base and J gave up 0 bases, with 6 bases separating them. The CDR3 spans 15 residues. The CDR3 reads CASSLAVANTGELFF. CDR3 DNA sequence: TGTGCCAGCAGCTTAGCGGTCGCGAACACCGGGGAGCTGTTTTTT.

CDR3 region: CASSTRVGGLDQETQYF. CDR3 bases: TGTGCCAGCAGCACCCGTGTGGGGGGTCTAGACCAAGAGACCCAGTACTTC. The chain carries TRBV9 and TRBJ2-5; TRBD2 is a possible D gene (6 bases). The germline V gene encodes CDR1 SGDLS and CDR2 YYNGEE. V was clipped by 4 bases and J by 0 bases, with 19 bases between them. This CDR3 has 17 amino acids.

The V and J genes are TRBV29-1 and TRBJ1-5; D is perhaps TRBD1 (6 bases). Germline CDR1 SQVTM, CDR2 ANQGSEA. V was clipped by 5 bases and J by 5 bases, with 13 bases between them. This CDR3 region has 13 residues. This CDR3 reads CSVSGGGHQPQHF. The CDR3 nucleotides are TGCAGCGTTTCGGGAGGGGGGCATCAGCCCCAGCATTTT.

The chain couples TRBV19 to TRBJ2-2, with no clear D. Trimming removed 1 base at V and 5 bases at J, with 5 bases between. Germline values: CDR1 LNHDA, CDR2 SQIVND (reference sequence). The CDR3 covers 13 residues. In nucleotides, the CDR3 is TGTGCCAGTAGTATAGTCAGAACCGGGGAGCTGTTTTTT. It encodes CASSIVRTGELFF. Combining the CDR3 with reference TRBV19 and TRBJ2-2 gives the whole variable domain DGGITQSPKYLFRKEGQNVTLSCEQNLNHDAMYWYRQDPGQGLRLIYYSQIVNDFQKGDIAEGYSVSREKKESFPLTVTSAQKNPTAFYLCASSIVRTGELFFGEGSRLTVL.

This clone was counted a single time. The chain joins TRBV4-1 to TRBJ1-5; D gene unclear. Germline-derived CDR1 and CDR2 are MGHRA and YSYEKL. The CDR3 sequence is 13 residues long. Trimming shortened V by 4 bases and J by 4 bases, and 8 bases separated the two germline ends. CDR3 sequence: CASSPERNQPQHF. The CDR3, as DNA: TGCGCCAGCAGCCCGGAGCGAAATCAGCCCCAGCATTTT.

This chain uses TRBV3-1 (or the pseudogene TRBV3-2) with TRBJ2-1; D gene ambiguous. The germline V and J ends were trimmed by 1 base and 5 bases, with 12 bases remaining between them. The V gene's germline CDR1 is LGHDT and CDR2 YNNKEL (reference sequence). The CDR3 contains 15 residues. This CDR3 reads CASSQALLPNNEQFF. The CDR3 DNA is TGTGCCAGCAGCCAAGCTCTACTGCCAAACAATGAGCAGTTCTTC.

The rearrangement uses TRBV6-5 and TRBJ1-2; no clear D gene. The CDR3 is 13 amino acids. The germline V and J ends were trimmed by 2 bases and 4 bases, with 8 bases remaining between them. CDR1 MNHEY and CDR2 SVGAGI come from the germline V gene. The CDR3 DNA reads TGTGCCAGCAGTTACGGCGGGAGCTATGGCTACACCTTC. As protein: CASSYGGSYGYTF.

CDR3 sequence (DNA): TGTGCCAGCAGCCGACAGGACAGGGGGCTTCAGGAGACCCAGTACTTC. Amino acids: CASSRQDRGLQETQYF. The chain joins TRBV3-1 (or the pseudogene TRBV3-2) to TRBJ2-5, with 11 bases lining up with TRBD1. CDR3 length equals 16 residues. Germline CDR1 and CDR2: LGHDT and YNNKEL (reference sequence). J gave up 5 bases and V 4 bases, and 9 bases lay outside the gene matches.

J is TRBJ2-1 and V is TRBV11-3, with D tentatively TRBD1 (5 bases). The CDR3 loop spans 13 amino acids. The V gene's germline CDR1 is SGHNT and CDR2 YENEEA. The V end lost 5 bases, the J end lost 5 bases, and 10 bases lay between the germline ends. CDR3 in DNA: TGTGCCAGCAGCAAAGGACATGACAATGAGCAGTTCTTC. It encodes CASSKGHDNEQFF.

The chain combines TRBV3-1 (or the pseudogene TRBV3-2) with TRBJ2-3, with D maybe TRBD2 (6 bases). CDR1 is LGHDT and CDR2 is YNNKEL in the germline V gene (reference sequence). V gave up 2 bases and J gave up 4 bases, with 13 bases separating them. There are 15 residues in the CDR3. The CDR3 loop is CASSQRALASDTQYF. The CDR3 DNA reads TGTGCCAGCAGCCAACGGGCACTAGCATCAGATACGCAGTATTTT.

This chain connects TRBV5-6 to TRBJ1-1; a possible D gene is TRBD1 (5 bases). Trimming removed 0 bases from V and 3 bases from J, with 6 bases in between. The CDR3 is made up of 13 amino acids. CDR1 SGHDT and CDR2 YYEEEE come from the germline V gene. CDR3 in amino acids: CASSLARDTEAFF. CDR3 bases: TGTGCCAGCAGCTTGGCCAGGGACACTGAAGCTTTCTTT.

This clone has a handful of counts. The CDR3 nucleotides read TGTGCCAGCAGCCATGACAGGAACACCGGGGAGCTGTTTTTT. It specifies CASSHDRNTGELFF. This rearrangement joins TRBV3-1 (or the pseudogene TRBV3-2) to TRBJ2-2; tentatively, D is TRBD1 (5 bases). Germline-derived CDR1 and CDR2 are LGHDT and YNNKEL (reference sequence). The V gene lost 3 bases and the J gene lost 1 base, with 6 bases spanning the gap. This CDR3 is built from 14 residues.

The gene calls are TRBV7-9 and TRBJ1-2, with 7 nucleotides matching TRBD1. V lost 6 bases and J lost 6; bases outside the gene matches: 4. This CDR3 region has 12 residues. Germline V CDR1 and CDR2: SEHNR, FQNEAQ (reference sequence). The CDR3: CASSTRGHGYTF. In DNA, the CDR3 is TGTGCCAGCAGTACTAGGGGGCATGGCTACACCTTC. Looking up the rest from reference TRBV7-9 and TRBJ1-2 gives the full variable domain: DTGVSQNPRHKITKRGQNVTFRCDPISEHNRLYWYRQTLGQGPEFLTYFQNEAQLEKSRLLSDRFSAERPKGSFSTLEIQRTEQGDSAMYLCASSTRGHGYTFGSGTRLTVV.

The CDR3 sequence is CAISEVQGGGYNEQFF. CDR3 DNA sequence: TGTGCCATCAGTGAAGTTCAGGGCGGCGGATACAATGAGCAGTTCTTC. The genes are TRBV10-3 and TRBJ2-1, with TRBD1 as a possible D gene (5 bases). CDR1 and CDR2 (germline): ENHRY, SYGVKD. The CDR3 has 16 residues. V lost 3 bases and J lost 4, with 16 bases in between.

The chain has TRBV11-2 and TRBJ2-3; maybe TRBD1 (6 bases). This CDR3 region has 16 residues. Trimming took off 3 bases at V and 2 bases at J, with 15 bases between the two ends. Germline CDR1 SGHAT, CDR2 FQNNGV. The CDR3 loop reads CASSFDSWGPTDTQYF. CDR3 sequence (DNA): TGTGCCAGCAGCTTCGACTCCTGGGGGCCCACAGATACGCAGTATTTT. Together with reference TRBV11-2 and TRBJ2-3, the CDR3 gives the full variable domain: EAGVAQSPRYKIIEKRQSVAFWCNPISGHATLYWYQQILGQGPKLLIQFQNNGVVDDSQLPKDRFSAERLKGVDSTLKIQPAKLEDSAVYLCASSFDSWGPTDTQYFGPGTRLTVL.

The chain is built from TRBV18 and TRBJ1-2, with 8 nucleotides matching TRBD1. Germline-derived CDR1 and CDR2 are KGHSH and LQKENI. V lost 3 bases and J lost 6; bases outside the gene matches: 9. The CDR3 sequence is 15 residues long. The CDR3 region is CASSPFGQGGNGYTF. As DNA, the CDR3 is TGTGCCAGCTCACCTTTTGGACAGGGAGGGAATGGCTACACCTTC.

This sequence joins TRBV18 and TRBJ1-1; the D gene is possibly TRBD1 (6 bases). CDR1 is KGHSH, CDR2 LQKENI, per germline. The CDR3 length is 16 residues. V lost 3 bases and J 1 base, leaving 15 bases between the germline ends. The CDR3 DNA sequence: TGTGCCAGCTCACCCAAGGTCCAGGGGCCGAACACTGAAGCTTTCTTT. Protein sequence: CASSPKVQGPNTEAFF.

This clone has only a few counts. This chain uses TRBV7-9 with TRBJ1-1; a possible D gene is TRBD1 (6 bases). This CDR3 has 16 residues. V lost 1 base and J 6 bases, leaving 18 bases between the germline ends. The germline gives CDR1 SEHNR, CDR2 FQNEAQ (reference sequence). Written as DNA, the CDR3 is TGTGCCAGCAGCTTAGTCCCTCGAAGGGGGAGGGCTGAAGCTTTCTTT. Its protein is CASSLVPRRGRAEAFF.

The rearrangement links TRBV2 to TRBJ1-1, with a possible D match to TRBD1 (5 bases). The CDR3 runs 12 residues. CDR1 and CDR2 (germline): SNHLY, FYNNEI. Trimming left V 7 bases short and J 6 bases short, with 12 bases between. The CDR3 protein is CASTGSEAEAFF. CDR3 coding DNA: TGTGCCAGCACAGGGTCGGAAGCTGAAGCTTTCTTT.

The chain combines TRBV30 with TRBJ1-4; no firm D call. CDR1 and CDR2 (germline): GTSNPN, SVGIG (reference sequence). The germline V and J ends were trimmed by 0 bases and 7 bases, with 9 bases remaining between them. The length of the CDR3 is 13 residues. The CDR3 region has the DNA TGTGCCTGGAGTGTATGGGAGAGTGAAAAACTGTTTTTT. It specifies CAWSVWESEKLFF.

For the CDR3, the DNA is TGTGCCAGCAGCTTCGGGACAGGGGGCGAGTCGCAATATGGCTACACCTTC. Translating it yields CASSFGTGGESQYGYTF. V and J are TRBV7-9 and TRBJ1-2; the match to TRBD1 covers 12 bases. The CDR3 loop spans 17 amino acids. CDR1 is SEHNR and CDR2 is FQNEAQ in the germline V gene (reference sequence). V dropped 3 bases and J dropped 5; count of bases not matched to a gene: 10.

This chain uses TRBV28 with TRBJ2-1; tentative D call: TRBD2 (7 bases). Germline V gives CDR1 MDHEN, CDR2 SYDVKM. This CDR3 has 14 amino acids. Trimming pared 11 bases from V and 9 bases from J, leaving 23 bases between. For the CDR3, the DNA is TGTGCCTCAAAGACGGGGGGCAGGACCCGTGAGCAGTTCTTC. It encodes CASKTGGRTREQFF. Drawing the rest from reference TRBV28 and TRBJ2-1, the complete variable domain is DVKVTQSSRYLVKRTGEKVFLECVQDMDHENMFWYRQDPGLGLRLIYFSYDVKMKEKGDIPEGYSVSREKKERFSLILESASTNQTSMYLCASKTGGRTREQFFGPGTRLTVL.

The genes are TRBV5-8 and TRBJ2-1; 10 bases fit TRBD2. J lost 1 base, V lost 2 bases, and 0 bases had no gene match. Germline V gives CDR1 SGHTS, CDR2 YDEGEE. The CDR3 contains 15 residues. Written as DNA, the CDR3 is TGTGCCAGCAGCTTTAGCGGGGGGTCCTACAATGAGCAGTTCTTC. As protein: CASSFSGGSYNEQFF. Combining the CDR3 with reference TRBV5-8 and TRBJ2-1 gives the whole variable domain EAGVTQSPTHLIKTRGQQATLRCSPISGHTSVYWYQQALGLGLQFLLWYDEGEERNRGNFPPRFSGRQFPNYSSELNVNALELEDSALYLCASSFSGGSYNEQFFGPGTRLTVL.

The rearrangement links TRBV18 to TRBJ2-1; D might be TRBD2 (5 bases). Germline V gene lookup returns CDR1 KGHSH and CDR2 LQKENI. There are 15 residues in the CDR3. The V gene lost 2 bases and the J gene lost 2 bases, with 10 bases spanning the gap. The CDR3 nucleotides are TGTGCCAGCTCACCATCGCGGGCCCCCTACAATGAGCAGTTCTTC. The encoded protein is CASSPSRAPYNEQFF.

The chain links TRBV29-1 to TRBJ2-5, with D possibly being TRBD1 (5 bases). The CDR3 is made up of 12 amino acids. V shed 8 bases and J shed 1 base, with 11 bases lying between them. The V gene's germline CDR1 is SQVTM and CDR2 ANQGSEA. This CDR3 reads CSSVGAQETQYF. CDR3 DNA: TGCAGCTCCGTTGGGGCCCAAGAGACCCAGTACTTC.

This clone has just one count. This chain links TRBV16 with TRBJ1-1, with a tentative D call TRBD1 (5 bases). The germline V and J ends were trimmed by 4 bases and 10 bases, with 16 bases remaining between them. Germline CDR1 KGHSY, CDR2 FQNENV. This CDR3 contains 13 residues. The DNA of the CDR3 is TGTGCCAGCAGCCCGATTGGGGGGAGCAGAGCTTTCTTT. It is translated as CASSPIGGSRAFF. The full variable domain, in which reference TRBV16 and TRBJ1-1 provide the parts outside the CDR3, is GEEVAQTPKHLVRGEGQKAKLYCAPIKGHSYVFWYQQVLKNEFKFLISFQNENVFDETGMPKERFSAKCLPNSPCSLEIQATKLEDSAVYFCASSPIGGSRAFFGQGTRLTVV.